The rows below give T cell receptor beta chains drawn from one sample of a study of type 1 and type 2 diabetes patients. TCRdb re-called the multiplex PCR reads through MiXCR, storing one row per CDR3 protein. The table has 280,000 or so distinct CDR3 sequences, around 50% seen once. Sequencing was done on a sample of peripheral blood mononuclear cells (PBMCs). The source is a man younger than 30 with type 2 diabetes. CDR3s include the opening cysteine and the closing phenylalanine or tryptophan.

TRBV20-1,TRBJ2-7,CSARDRRWGALSYEQYF
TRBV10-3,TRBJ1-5,CAISNGQGNQPQHF
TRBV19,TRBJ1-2,CASSVRAGYTF
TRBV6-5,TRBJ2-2,CASSEMTVANTGELSF
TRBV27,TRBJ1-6,CASSKESSYNSPLHF
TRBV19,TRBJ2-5,CASSMGANQETQHF
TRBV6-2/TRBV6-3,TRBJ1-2,CASSPDQSYGYTF
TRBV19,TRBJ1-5,CASSELVYQPQHF
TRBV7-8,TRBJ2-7,CASSPTVSSYEQYF
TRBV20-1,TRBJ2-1,CSATLAGGPLQFF
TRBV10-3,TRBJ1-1,CAISASGYDEAFF
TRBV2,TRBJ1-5,CASSKDRVVQPQHF
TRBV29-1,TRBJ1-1,CSVDEGLNTEAFF
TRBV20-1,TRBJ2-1,CSASARLPYNEQFF
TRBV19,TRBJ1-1,CASSPLVGRELNTEAFF
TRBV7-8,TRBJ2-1,CASSFVVHEQFF
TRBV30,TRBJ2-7,CAWSFGDRLYEQYF
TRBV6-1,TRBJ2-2,CASRATGTGELFF
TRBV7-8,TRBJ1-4,CASSQVRYSKTLMKKLFF
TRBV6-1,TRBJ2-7,CAVKMTGTAYEQYF
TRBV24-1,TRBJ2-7,CATSEPGGYEQYF
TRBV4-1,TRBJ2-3,CASSQGLTGASTDTQYF
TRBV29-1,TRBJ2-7,CSARRSGGHEQYF
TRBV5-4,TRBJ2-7,CASSQAERSYEQYF
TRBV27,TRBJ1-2,CASSLLGDKDGYTF
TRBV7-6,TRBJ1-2,CASSLQRGRPDGYTF
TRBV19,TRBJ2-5,CASSTTGTRETQYF
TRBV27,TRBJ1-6,CASSFKDTYNSPLHF
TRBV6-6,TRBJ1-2,CASSYRSGGADGYTF
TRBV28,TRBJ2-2,CASRRTGVPGELFF
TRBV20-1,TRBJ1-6,CSARDDLNSPLHF
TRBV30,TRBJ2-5,CAWSPDWGRTEETQYF
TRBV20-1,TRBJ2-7,CSAAQGYEQYF
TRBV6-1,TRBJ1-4,CASSERTAGEKLFF
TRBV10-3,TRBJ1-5,CAISDEDNQPQHF
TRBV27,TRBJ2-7,CASSYRDPYEQYF
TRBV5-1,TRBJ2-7,CASSLVPSGSYEQYF
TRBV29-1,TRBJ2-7,CSVDSQGSYEQYF
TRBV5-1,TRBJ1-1,CASSEYSTGGNEAFF
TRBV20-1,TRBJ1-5,CSARDGQPQHF
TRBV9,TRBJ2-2,CASSVGATTNTGELFF